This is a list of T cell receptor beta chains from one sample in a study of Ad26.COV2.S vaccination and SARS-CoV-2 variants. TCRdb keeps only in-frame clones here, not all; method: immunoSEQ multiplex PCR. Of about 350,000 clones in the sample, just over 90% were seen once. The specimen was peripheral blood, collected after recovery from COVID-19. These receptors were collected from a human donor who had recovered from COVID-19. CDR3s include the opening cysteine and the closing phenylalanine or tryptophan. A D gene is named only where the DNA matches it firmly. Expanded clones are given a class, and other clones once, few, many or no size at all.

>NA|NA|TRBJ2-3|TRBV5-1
CASSLGRTDTQYF
TGCGCCAGCAGCCTCGGACGCACAGATACGCAGTATTTT
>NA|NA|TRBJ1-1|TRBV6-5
CASSYGGSYTEAFF
TGTGCCAGCAGTTACGGGGGGTCGTACACTGAAGCTTTCTTT
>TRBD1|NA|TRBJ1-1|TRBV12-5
CASGPVAGGTEAFF
TGTGCTAGTGGCCCCGTGGCAGGGGGTACTGAAGCTTTCTTT
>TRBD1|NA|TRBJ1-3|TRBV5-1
CASSLVSDRDTIYF
TGCGCCAGCAGCTTGGTCAGCGACAGGGACACCATATATTTT
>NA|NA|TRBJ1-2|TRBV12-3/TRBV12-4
CASSLNRNYGYTF
TGTGCCAGCAGTTTAAACAGGAACTATGGCTACACCTTC
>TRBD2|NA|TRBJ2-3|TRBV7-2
CASSLAGGSGGARGTQYF
TGTGCCAGCAGCTTAGCGGGGGGCAGCGGGGGCGCACGGGGGACGCAGTATTTT
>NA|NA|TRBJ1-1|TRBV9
CASSPYNTEAFF
TGTGCCAGCAGCCCCTATAACACTGAAGCTTTCTTT
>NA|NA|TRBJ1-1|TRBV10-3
CAISDAGRGNTEAFF
TGTGCCATCAGTGATGCCGGACGGGGGAACACTGAAGCTTTCTTT
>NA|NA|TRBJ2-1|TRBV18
CASSPPRRGHIYNEQFF
TGTGCCAGCTCACCACCAAGGCGGGGGCACATTTACAATGAGCAGTTCTTC
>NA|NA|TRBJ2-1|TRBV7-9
CASSYQGGLEFF
TGTGCCAGCAGCTATCAGGGGGGGCTGGAGTTCTTC
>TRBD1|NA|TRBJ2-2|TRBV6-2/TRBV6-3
CASSYVRGTFTGELFF
TGTGCCAGCAGTTACGTCAGGGGGACGTTCACCGGGGAGCTGTTTTTT
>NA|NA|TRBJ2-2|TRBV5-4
CASSLLGQTHAGELFF
TGTGCCAGCAGCTTGCTTGGACAGACACATGCCGGGGAGCTGTTTTTT
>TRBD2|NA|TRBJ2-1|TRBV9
CASSFGTSGLSYNEQFF
TGTGCCAGCAGCTTCGGGACTAGCGGTCTCTCCTACAATGAGCAGTTCTTC
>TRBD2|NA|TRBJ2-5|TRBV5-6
CASSWGAGGPETQYF
TGTGCCAGCAGCTGGGGAGCGGGGGGGCCGGAGACCCAGTACTTC
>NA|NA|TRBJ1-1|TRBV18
CASSPIGQLNTEAFF
TGTGCCAGCTCACCGATCGGACAGTTGAACACTGAAGCTTTCTTT
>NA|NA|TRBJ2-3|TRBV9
CASSVATDTQYF
TGTGCCAGCAGCGTAGCGACAGATACGCAGTATTTT
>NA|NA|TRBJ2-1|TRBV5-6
CASSLLLGRDNEQFF
TGTGCCAGCAGCTTGCTACTCGGTCGAGACAATGAGCAGTTCTTC
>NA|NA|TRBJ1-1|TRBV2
CASKESNTETFF
TGTGCCAGCAAGGAGAGTAACACTGAAACTTTCTTT
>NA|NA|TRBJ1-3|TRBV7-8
CASSPFWVSSGNTIYF
TGTGCCAGCAGCCCATTCTGGGTCTCCTCTGGAAACACCATATATTTT
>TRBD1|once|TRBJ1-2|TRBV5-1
CASSTDRGGYTF
TGCGCCAGCAGCACGGACAGGGGAGGCTACACCTTC
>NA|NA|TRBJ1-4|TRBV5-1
CASSLWGQSNEKLFF
TGCGCCAGCAGCTTGTGGGGCCAGTCTAATGAAAAACTGTTTTTT
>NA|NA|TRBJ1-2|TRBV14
CASSPSRGYGYTF
TGTGCCAGCAGCCCCTCTAGAGGCTATGGCTACACCTTC
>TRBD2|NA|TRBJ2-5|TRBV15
CATTGLRQETQYF
TGTGCCACCACGGGACTACGACAAGAGACCCAGTACTTC
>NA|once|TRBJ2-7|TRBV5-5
CASSLSPGASEQYF
TGTGCCAGCAGCTTATCCCCAGGGGCAAGCGAGCAGTACTTC
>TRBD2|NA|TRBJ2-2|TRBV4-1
CASTSIERGSGELFF
TGCGCCAGCACCTCGATCGAGCGGGGGTCCGGGGAGCTGTTTTTT
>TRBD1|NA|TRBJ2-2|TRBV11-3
CASSPMTGPGELFF
TGTGCCAGCAGCCCCATGACAGGGCCCGGGGAGCTGTTTTTT
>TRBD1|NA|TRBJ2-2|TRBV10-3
CAISLGDSPTGELFF
TGTGCCATCAGCCTGGGGGACAGCCCTACCGGGGAGCTGTTTTTT
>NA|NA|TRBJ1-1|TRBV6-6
CASRASGWGGTEAFF
TGTGCCAGCAGGGCCAGTGGTTGGGGGGGCACTGAAGCTTTCTTT
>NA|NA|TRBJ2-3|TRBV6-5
CASSYALSTDTQYF
TGTGCCAGCAGTTACGCCCTCTCTACAGATACGCAGTATTTT